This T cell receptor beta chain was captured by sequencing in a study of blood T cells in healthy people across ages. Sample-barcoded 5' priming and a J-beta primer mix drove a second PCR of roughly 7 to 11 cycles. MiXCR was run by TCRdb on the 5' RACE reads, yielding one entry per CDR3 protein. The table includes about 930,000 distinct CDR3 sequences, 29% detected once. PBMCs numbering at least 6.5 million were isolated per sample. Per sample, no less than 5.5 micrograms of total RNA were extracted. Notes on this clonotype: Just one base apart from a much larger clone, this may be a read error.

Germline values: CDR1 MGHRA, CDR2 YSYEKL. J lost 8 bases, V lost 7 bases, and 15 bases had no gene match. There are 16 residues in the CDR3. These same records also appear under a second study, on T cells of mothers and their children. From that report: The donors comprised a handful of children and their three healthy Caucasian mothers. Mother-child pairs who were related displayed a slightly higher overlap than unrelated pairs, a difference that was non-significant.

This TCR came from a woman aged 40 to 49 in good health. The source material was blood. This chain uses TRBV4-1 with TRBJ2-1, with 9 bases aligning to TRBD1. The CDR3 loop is CASNHAPGTGFDEQFF. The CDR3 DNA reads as TGCGCCAGCAACCACGCTCCCGGGACAGGGTTCGATGAGCAGTTCTTC.